This T cell receptor beta chain was documented in a study of blood T cell repertoires in COVID-19. Using immunoSEQ multiplex PCR, the repertoire was profiled, and TCRdb retains in-frame clones only, with some absent. This sample yields about 390,000 clones, of which 87% are seen a single time; 2.3% belongs to the top ten. This CDR3 comprises 13 residues. Trimming took off 7 bases at V and 0 bases at J, with 8 bases between the two ends. V is TRBV12-3 or TRBV12-4 and J is TRBJ2-3; D is undetermined. The receptor's source is a woman in her fifties or sixties with COVID-19, enrolled during active disease. The sample was peripheral blood. Here the CDR3 reads CASIIHSTDTQYF. DNA of the CDR3: TGTGCCAGCATCATACATAGCACAGATACGCAGTATTTT.